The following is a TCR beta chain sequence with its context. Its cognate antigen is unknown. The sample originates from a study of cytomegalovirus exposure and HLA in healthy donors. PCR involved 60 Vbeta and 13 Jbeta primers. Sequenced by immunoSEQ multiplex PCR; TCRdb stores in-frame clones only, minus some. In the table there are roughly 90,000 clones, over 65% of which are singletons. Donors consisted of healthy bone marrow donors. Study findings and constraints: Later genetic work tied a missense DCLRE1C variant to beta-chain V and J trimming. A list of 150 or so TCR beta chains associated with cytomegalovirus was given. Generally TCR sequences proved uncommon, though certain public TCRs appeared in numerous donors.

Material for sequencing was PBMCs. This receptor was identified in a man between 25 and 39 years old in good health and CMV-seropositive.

The CDR3 nucleotides are TGCGCCAGCAGCTTAGAGTTTGGGGGCGACGACGAGCAGTACTTC. Its translation is CASSLEFGGDDEQYF. The chain couples TRBV5-1 to TRBJ2-7; perhaps TRBD1 as D (6 bases). Germline values: CDR1 SGHRS, CDR2 YFSETQ. The CDR3 spans 15 residues. Trimming left V 2 bases short and J 5 bases short, with 17 bases between.